This TCR beta chain was sequenced for a study of shared clonotypes between healthy human individuals (dated by TCRdb to between 2020 and 2021). As for the study more broadly: The cohort included three men and a couple of women between 18 and 49 years of age. To increase sequencing depth and limit assay-specific biases, different laboratories used diverse techniques to prepare libraries and sequence TCR repertoires. Leukapheresis yielded between about 0.85 and 10 billion PBMCs per donor. Blood TCR repertoires of roughly five healthy adults were deeply sequenced to estimate repertoire size and the extent of clonotype sharing between individuals. Per donor, three plates each were used for CD4 naive and CD4 memory, two for CD8 naive, and one for CD8 memory. Study-wide conclusions, independent of this receptor: Incomplete sequencing was indicated by rarefaction of sorted-subset datasets, despite the large sequencing depth. The small number of donors limited the genetic and exposure-history diversity represented. Across a handful of donors, about 4.5% of naive CD4, approximately 4% of naive CD8, about 2% of memory CD4, and under 0.45% of memory CD8 clonotypes were shared. Clonotypes shared by all four sorted-subset donors showed higher generation probabilities than non-shared clonotypes. Estimated clonotype richness was generally larger for naive than for memory subsets. Sampling was restricted to blood, and TCR repertoires in tissue are likely to differ from TCR repertoires in blood. Pairwise subsampling led to the expectation that sequencing depth would affect the degree of clonotype sharing among donors.

Details on this clone: What antigen it recognizes has not been identified. Per-base qualities were not stored, and no clone one base away is much larger.

Using the deep immunoSEQ assay, TCR CDR3 regions were amplified from genomic DNA by multiplex PCR. Extracted genomic DNA from each cell subset was distributed evenly across all wells of several immunoSEQ 96-well plates, and each plate was treated as a replicate. For sorted subsets, around 200 ng genomic DNA, equal to 25,000 to 35,000 T cell genomes, was loaded into each replicate PCR. The purified libraries were quantified using a Qubit 3.0 fluorometer, sized with a Bioanalyzer 2100, and then quantified again using the KAPA Library Quantification kit. A separate single-read 150-cycle Illumina NextSeq 550 flow cell was used to sequence each immunoSEQ 96-well plate. On the authors' methods: Because only junctional sequences without quality scores were contained in the immunoSEQ output, filtering matching that applied to full-length reads could not be performed. To assign V/J genes and CDR3, sequences were annotated against IMGT germline references using PyIR, a Python wrapper for IgBLAST v1.9. Reads were filtered out if the reads had weak V/J assignments (E-value above 1e-6), no CDR3, stop codons, out-of-frame junctions, or ambiguous translated residues. V3J clonotypes were defined as sequences sharing the same inferred V gene, J gene, and CDR3 amino acid sequence. To compute the percentage overlap between repertoires, the number of shared unique clonotypes was divided by the size of the smaller repertoire. Repertoire richness was assessed with RTK rarefaction, the Chao1 estimator, and Recon v2.1 estimates of unobserved clonotypes. Generation probabilities for all TCRbeta clonotypes obtained by the gDNA method from a handful of donors were computed using OLGA. TCRdb's version of the immuneACCESS table is confined to in-frame rearrangements and falls short of the full clone set. An unresolved V gene accounts for under half of the shortfall where checked; the remainder is of unknown origin. That table is the source of V, J and clone size, and D and trimming were worked out from the DNA. In this sample the table shows 2.5 million or so clones, around nine tenths of which occur a single time. The top ten constitute under 0.15% of the sample.

The donors were healthy, HIV-negative adults with no recently reported acute infections or vaccinations. Every donor was a Caucasian adult living in Nashville, Tennessee, USA. CD4+ T cells were enriched by magnetic negative selection, after which naive cells were positively selected on CD45RA and the negative fraction was taken as the memory subset. Blood was collected by leukapheresis, and PBMCs were isolated by Ficoll-Histopaque density gradient centrifugation and then cryopreserved in liquid nitrogen vapor phase. Purity and quantity of every magnetically sorted T cell population were checked by analytical flow cytometry. Each sorted fraction had its genomic DNA isolated and then quantified by UV absorbance on a Nanodrop 2000c. The germline V gene sets CDR1 to MNHEY and CDR2 to SVGAGI. Reading from cysteine to phenylalanine, the CDR3 counts 16 amino acids. Kept here is only the CDR3 DNA, which spans 48 bases and is read in frame from base 1. After removal of 0 bases from V and 3 bases from J, the junction retains 2 bases not matched to a gene.

The receptor was derived from a man aged 18 to 30 in good health. The specimen sequenced was naive CD4+ T cells sorted from blood. Reading the label with the study, this specimen's cell subset or site is: CD45RA+ positively selected. The receptor chain draws on TRBV6-5 and TRBJ1-5; 10 middle bases align to TRBD1. The CDR3 loop reads CASSYSGTGDNQPQHF. The DNA sequence is as follows: TGTGCCAGCAGTTACTCGGGGACAGGGGACAATCAGCCCCAGCATTTT.